This T cell receptor beta chain was sequenced for a study of OX40 agonist ivuxolimab in advanced cancers. CDR1 is SNHLY, CDR2 FYNNEI, per germline. The V end lost 3 bases, the J end lost 5 bases, and 7 bases lay between the germline ends. The CDR3 covers 12 residues. Some clones are missing from TCRdb's copy, which holds only in-frame ones; the method was immunoSEQ multiplex PCR. This sample yields about 67,000 clones, of which 70% to 85% are seen a single time; 2% to 3% belongs to the top ten. The starting material was CD4+ or CD8+ T cells sorted from blood, obtained in a trial of the OX40 agonist ivuxolimab. The TCR was taken from an adult with an advanced solid tumor such as melanoma, head and neck, liver or kidney cancer. The chain couples TRBV2 to TRBJ1-2; D not certain. This CDR3 reads CASSDPVYGYTF. In DNA, the CDR3 is TGTGCCAGCAGTGATCCCGTATATGGCTACACCTTC.